This TCR beta chain was observed in a study of blood T cell repertoires in COVID-19. As for the study in general: PBMCs, B-cell-depleted T cells, or T cells provided the cDNA or gDNA that made up the material.

In the authors' workflow: Quantification of nucleated cells was approximated via reference gene primer amplification. Generated by immunoSEQ multiplex PCR, the TCRdb table keeps only in-frame clones and is missing some. V and J calls and clone size are copied from that table; D and trimming were computed from the DNA. The sample lists under 250,000 clones, approximately 87% occurring once. The sequenced sample consisted of peripheral blood. The TCR was taken from a man aged 55 to 70 with acute or convalescent COVID-19.

CDR3 sequence (DNA): TGTGCCAGCAGCTTGGCCAGCGGGGAGCTGTTTTTT. It translates to CASSLASGELFF. The V and J genes are TRBV5-4 and TRBJ2-2, with no clear D. The germline V and J ends were trimmed by 0 bases and 7 bases, with 4 bases remaining between them. This CDR3 spans 12 amino acids. Germline CDR1 and CDR2: SGHNT and YYREEE (reference sequence).